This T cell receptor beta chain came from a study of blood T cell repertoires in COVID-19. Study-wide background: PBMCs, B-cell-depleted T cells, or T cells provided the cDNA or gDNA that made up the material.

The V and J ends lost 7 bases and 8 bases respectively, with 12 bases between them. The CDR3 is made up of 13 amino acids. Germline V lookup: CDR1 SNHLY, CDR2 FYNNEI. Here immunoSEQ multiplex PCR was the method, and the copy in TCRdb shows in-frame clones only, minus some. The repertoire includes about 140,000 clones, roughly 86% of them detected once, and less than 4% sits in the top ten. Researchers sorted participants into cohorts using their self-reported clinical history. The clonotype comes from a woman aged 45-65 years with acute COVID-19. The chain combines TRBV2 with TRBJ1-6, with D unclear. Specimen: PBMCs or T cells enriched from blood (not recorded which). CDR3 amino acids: CASTTRLDSPLHF. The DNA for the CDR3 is TGTGCCAGCACCACAAGACTTGATTCACCCCTCCACTTT.